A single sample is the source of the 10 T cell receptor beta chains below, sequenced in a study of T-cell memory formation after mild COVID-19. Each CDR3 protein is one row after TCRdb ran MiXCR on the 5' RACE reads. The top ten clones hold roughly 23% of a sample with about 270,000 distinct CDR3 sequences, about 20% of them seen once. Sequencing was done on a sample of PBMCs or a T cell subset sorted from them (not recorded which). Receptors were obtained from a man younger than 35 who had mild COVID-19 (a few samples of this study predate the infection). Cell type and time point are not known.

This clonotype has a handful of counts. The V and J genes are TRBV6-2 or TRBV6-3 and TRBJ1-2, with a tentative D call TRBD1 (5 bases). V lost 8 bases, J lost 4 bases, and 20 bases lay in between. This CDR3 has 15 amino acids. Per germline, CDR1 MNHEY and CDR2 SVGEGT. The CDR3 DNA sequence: TGTGCCAGCGCAACGCTTCCAGTGGGACCCTATGGCTACACCTTC. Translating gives CASATLPVGPYGYTF.

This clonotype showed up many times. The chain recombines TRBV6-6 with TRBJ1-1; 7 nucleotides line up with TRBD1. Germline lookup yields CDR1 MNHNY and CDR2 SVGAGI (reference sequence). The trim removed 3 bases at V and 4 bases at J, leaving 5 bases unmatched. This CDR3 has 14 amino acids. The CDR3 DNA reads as TGTGCCAGCAGTTATCAGGGGGGAGGCACTGAAGCTTTCTTT. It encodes CASSYQGGGTEAFF.

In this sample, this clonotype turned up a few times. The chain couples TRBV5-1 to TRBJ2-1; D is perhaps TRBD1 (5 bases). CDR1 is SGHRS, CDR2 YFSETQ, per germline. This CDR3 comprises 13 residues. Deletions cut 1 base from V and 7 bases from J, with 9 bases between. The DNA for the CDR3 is TGCGCCAGCAGCTTGCAAGGGGCGAATGAGCAGTTCTTC. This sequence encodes CASSLQGANEQFF.

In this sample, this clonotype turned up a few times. CDR3: CASTPYDRGYGGYTF. The CDR3 region has the DNA TGTGCCAGCACCCCTTACGACAGGGGCTATGGTGGCTACACCTTC. The rearrangement links TRBV12-3 or TRBV12-4 to TRBJ1-2; 8 bases are a match to TRBD1. The CDR3 loop spans 15 amino acids. With V trimmed by 7 bases and J by 7 bases, 14 bases remained unmatched.

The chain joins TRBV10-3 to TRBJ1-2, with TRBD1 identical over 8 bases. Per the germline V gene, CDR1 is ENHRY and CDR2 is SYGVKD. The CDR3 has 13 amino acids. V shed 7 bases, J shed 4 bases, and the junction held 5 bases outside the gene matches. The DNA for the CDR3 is TGTGCCATCACTCAGGGGGCTCCCTATGGCTACACCTTC. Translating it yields CAITQGAPYGYTF.

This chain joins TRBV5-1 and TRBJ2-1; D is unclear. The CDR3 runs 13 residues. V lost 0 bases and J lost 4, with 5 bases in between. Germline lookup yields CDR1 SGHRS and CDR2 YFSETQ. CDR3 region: CASSLDLYNEQFF. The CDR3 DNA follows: TGCGCCAGCAGCTTGGACCTTTACAATGAGCAGTTCTTC.

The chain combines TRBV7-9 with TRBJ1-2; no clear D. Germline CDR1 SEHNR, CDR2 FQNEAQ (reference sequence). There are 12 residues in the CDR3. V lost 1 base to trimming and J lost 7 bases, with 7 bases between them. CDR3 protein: CASSLEAPGYTF. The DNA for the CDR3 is TGTGCCAGCAGCTTAGAGGCGCCTGGCTACACCTTC.

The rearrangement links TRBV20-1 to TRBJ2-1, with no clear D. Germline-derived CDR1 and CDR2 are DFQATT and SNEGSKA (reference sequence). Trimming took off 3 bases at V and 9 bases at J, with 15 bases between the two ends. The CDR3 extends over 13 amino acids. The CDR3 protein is CSASLLGFGEQFF. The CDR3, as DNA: TGCAGTGCTAGTCTGTTAGGTTTCGGTGAGCAGTTCTTC.

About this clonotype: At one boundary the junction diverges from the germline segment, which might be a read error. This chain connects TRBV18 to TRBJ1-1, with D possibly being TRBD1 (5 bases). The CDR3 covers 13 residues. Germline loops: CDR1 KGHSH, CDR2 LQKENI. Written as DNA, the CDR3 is TGTTCCAGCTCAGAGGGGAGGAACACTGAAGCTTTCTTT. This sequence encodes CSSSEGRNTEAFF.

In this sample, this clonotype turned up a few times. The CDR3 nucleotides are TGTGCCAGCAGTGAACAGTCGCGGGGGGACACAGATACGCAGTATTTT. Translation: CASSEQSRGDTDTQYF. The gene calls are TRBV25-1 and TRBJ2-3; 8 bases match TRBD2. V shed 2 bases and J 2 bases; nucleotides not matched to a gene: 6. The CDR3 runs 16 residues. Germline values: CDR1 MGHDK, CDR2 SYGVNS.